One and the same sample provided the 22 T cell receptor beta chains below, sequenced in a study of T cells after yellow fever vaccination. TCRdb analysed the 5' RACE reads with MiXCR anew, one entry per CDR3 protein. This sample has tens of thousands of distinct CDR3 sequences, with approximately 7.5% found just once. Here the sequenced sample was CD8+ T cells sorted from PBMCs, taken on the day of the yellow fever booster vaccination. Source of these receptors: a man aged 25-45 years who received the YFV17D yellow fever vaccine.

Turning to this clonotype: This may be a read error: a much more frequent sequence differs by one nucleotide. The chain joins TRBV11-2 to TRBJ2-7; TRBD1 matches at 9 bases. Per germline, CDR1 SGHAT and CDR2 FQNNGV. The CDR3 totals 14 residues. The CDR3 bases are TGTTCCAGCAGCTCGCCGGGACAGGGCTACGAGCAGTACTTC. Translated, it gives CSSSSPGQGYEQYF. Using reference TRBV11-2 and TRBJ2-7 for the parts outside the CDR3, the full variable domain is EAGVAQSPRYKIIEKRQSVAFWCNPISGHATLYWYQQILGQGPKLLIQFQNNGVVDDSQLPKDRFSAERLKGVDSTLKIQPAKLEDSAVYLCSSSSPGQGYEQYFGPGTRLTVT.

This clonotype turned up a few times. This rearrangement joins TRBV20-1 to TRBJ2-7, with 9 bases fitting TRBD1. The V and J ends lost 7 bases and 2 bases, in that order; junction bases with no gene match: 6. The germline gives CDR1 DFQATT, CDR2 SNEGSKA (reference sequence). The CDR3 is 13 amino acids. CDR3 nucleotides: TGCAGTGTTCGGACAGGGGAGACCTACGAGCAGTACTTC. Protein sequence: CSVRTGETYEQYF.

This clonotype was seen only a few times. The chain links TRBV7-9 to TRBJ2-4; 10 nucleotides agree with TRBD1. V lost 5 bases, J lost 6 bases, and 4 bases stayed unmatched. CDR1 is SEHNR, CDR2 FQNEAQ, per germline (reference sequence). The CDR3 has 14 residues. The CDR3 sequence: CASSPGTGVNIQYF. As DNA, the CDR3 is TGTGCCAGCAGCCCCGGGACAGGGGTAAACATTCAGTACTTC.

This clonotype has only a few counts. The gene calls are TRBV12-3 or TRBV12-4 and TRBJ2-3; 10 nucleotides agree with TRBD2. The CDR3 spans 16 residues. Trimming at V came to 1 base and at J to 2 bases, leaving 3 bases not matched to a gene. The CDR3 DNA sequence: TGTGCCAGCAGTTTAGGGACTAGCGGACCCACAGATACGCAGTATTTT. Translated: CASSLGTSGPTDTQYF.

Only a few counts were recorded for this clonotype. The chain links TRBV19 to TRBJ2-1; no reliable D call. The CDR3 runs to 15 residues. From germline, CDR1 is LNHDA and CDR2 SQIVND (reference sequence). V lost 3 bases and J lost 2, with 11 bases in between. For the CDR3, the DNA is TGTGCCAGTAGTATCAGAACGGAAACCTACAATGAGCAGTTCTTC. Translated: CASSIRTETYNEQFF.

This clonotype occurred a few times. The J gene is TRBJ2-3, the V gene TRBV14; a weak D match, TRBD2 (5 bases). The germline CDR1 and CDR2 sequences are SGHDN and FVKESK. V was clipped by 5 bases and J by 2 bases, with 20 bases between them. This CDR3 is built from 17 residues. CDR3 DNA sequence: TGTGCCAGCAGCACTATGGTCATGGGAGCCCACACAGATACGCAGTATTTT. The encoded protein is CASSTMVMGAHTDTQYF.

This clonotype has at least ten counts. This chain links TRBV15 with TRBJ2-4; the D gene is possibly TRBD2 (6 bases). The CDR3 covers 13 residues. V was clipped by 8 bases and J by 2 bases, with 10 bases between them. The germline gives CDR1 LNHNV, CDR2 YYDKDF (reference sequence). CDR3 loop: CATRRATKNIQYF. Written as DNA, the CDR3 is TGTGCCACCCGGAGGGCGACCAAAAACATTCAGTACTTC.

Only a few counts were recorded for this clonotype. The chain recombines TRBV20-1 with TRBJ2-1, with no clear D. The CDR3 consists of 12 residues. Trimming left V 5 bases short and J 2 bases short, with 7 bases between. Germline loops: CDR1 DFQATT, CDR2 SNEGSKA (reference sequence). CDR3 residues: CSAPWAYNEQFF. CDR3 nucleotide sequence: TGCAGTGCTCCCTGGGCCTACAATGAGCAGTTCTTC.

To note about this clonotype: With a much larger clone just one base away, this may be a read error. The V and J genes are TRBV6-5 and TRBJ2-1; 8 nucleotides agree with TRBD2. After removal of 2 bases from V and 8 bases from J, the junction contained 8 bases not matched to a gene. The CDR3 length is 15 residues. CDR1 and CDR2 (germline): MNHEY, SVGAGI. CDR3 coding DNA: TGTGCCAGCAGTTACACGACTAGCGTGATCGATGAGCAGTTCTTC. This sequence encodes CASSYTTSVIDEQFF.

J is TRBJ2-5 and V is TRBV27; 12 bases map to TRBD2. Per germline, CDR1 MNHEY and CDR2 SMNVEV (reference sequence). Losses at the gene ends were 4 bases for V and 4 bases for J; bases not matched to a gene: 7. The CDR3 consists of 16 residues. CDR3 loop: CASSWTSGNLPETQYF. The DNA for the CDR3 is TGTGCCAGCAGTTGGACTAGCGGGAATCTGCCAGAGACCCAGTACTTC.

This clonotype occurred a few times. This chain connects TRBV29-1 to TRBJ2-7; unclear D gene. Germline-derived CDR1 and CDR2 are SQVTM and ANQGSEA. The ends were cut back, 4 bases at V and 2 bases at J, with 15 bases in the middle. The CDR3 has 14 residues. Here the CDR3 reads CSVVSRIGAYEQYF. CDR3 sequence (DNA): TGCAGCGTTGTAAGCAGGATTGGGGCCTACGAGCAGTACTTC.

This clonotype has a handful of counts. The chain links TRBV7-2 to TRBJ2-1; tentatively, D is TRBD1 (6 bases). V was cut by 2 bases and J by 6 bases, with 20 bases left in between. The germline CDR1 and CDR2 sequences are SGHTA and FQGNSA. The CDR3 length is 17 residues. The CDR3 bases are TGTGCCAGCAGCTTACCGCGGACAGCACCTTATAGCAATGAGCAGTTCTTC. Its translation: CASSLPRTAPYSNEQFF. Complete variable domain (other parts from reference TRBV7-2 and TRBJ2-1): GAGVSQSPSNKVTEKGKDVELRCDPISGHTALYWYRQSLGQGLEFLIYFQGNSAPDKSGLPSDRFSAERTGGSVSTLTIQRTQQEDSAVYLCASSLPRTAPYSNEQFFGPGTRLTVL.

The chain couples TRBV6-5 to TRBJ2-6, with 10 bases lining up with TRBD1. The J segment lost 4 bases and the V segment lost 6 bases, leaving 9 bases of the junction unmatched. Germline lookup yields CDR1 MNHEY and CDR2 SVGAGI. CDR3 length: 17 amino acids. The CDR3 DNA reads as TGTGCCAGCAGCCCCCGACAGGGGGCAAGAGGGGCCAACGTCCTGACTTTC. Translated: CASSPRQGARGANVLTF.

The gene calls are TRBV7-8 and TRBJ2-1; 11 bases align to TRBD2. Unmatched junction bases numbered 7, after V lost 4 bases and J lost 5 bases. Looked up from germline, CDR1 is SGHVS and CDR2 is FQNEAQ. CDR3 length: 16 residues. Here the CDR3 reads CASSSLAGGYHNEQFF. The DNA for the CDR3 is TGTGCCAGCAGCTCGCTAGCGGGAGGTTACCACAATGAGCAGTTCTTC.

V usage is TRBV20-1 and J usage is TRBJ2-2; 11 bases align to TRBD2. The germline V gene encodes CDR1 DFQATT and CDR2 SNEGSKA (reference sequence). The CDR3 has 13 amino acids. In nucleotides, the CDR3 is TGCACGGGACTAGCGGTAAACACCGGGGAGCTGTTTTTT. This sequence encodes CTGLAVNTGELFF.

This sequence joins TRBV5-4 and TRBJ2-2, with D hard to call. Trimming stripped 4 bases from V and 9 bases from J, with 10 bases between. The CDR3 is 12 residues long. Germline V gene lookup returns CDR1 SGHNT and CDR2 YYREEE (reference sequence). CDR3 DNA sequence: TGTGCCAGCAGCCCGGATTCCTGGGAGCTGTTTTTT. As protein: CASSPDSWELFF.

This clonotype was counted a few times. DNA of the CDR3: TGTGCCAGCAGCTTAAGCCCTAGCGGGGTAGGAGATACGCAGTATTTT. It encodes CASSLSPSGVGDTQYF. The chain couples TRBV7-2 to TRBJ2-3; 9 bases map to TRBD2. V trimming: 2 bases; J trimming: 5 bases; junction bases outside the gene matches: 8. Germline CDR1 is SGHTA and CDR2 is FQGNSA. The CDR3 spans 16 residues.

The chain employs TRBV19 and TRBJ2-7; perhaps TRBD2 as D (5 bases). The CDR3 has 13 amino acids. The germline V and J ends were trimmed by 5 bases and 2 bases, with 10 bases remaining between them. In germline, CDR1 is LNHDA, CDR2 SQIVND (reference sequence). Here the CDR3 DNA reads TGTGCCAGTAGTTTTGGAGCGGCCTACGAGCAGTACTTC. Amino acids: CASSFGAAYEQYF.

The chain employs TRBV6-5 and TRBJ2-2; TRBD1 or TRBD2 may be the D gene (5 bases each). V shed 4 bases and J shed 4 bases, with 16 bases lying between them. This CDR3 is 16 amino acids long. CDR1 is MNHEY and CDR2 is SVGAGI in the germline V gene. CDR3: CASSLGRQRGTGELFF. CDR3 in DNA: TGTGCCAGCAGTTTAGGTCGACAGAGGGGCACCGGGGAGCTGTTTTTT.

This clonotype appeared many times. The chain employs TRBV20-1 and TRBJ2-7; D gene unclear. This CDR3 has 13 residues. Germline lookup yields CDR1 DFQATT and CDR2 SNEGSKA (reference sequence). V lost 2 bases and J lost 0, with 8 bases in between. The CDR3 DNA reads as TGCAGTGCTAGAATTAGAAGCTCCTACGAGCAGTACTTC. It translates to CSARIRSSYEQYF.

In this sample, this clonotype turned up many times. The V gene is TRBV7-2, the J gene TRBJ2-5; D unclear. The germline V gene encodes CDR1 SGHTA and CDR2 FQGNSA. The CDR3 is made up of 10 amino acids. Between the trimmed V and J ends, which lost 6 bases and 5 bases, there was a span of 4 bases. The CDR3 here is CASRGETQYF. The CDR3 nucleotides read TGTGCCAGCAGAGGGGAGACCCAGTACTTC. Full variable domain (remainder filled in from reference TRBV7-2 and TRBJ2-5): GAGVSQSPSNKVTEKGKDVELRCDPISGHTALYWYRQSLGQGLEFLIYFQGNSAPDKSGLPSDRFSAERTGGSVSTLTIQRTQQEDSAVYLCASRGETQYFGPGTRLLVL.

The rearrangement links TRBV24-1 to TRBJ2-1, with 8 bases aligning to TRBD1. Losses at the gene ends were 8 bases for V and 2 bases for J; bases not matched to a gene: 7. The germline V gene encodes CDR1 KGHDR and CDR2 SFDVKD. This CDR3 contains 15 residues. In nucleotides, the CDR3 is TGTGCCACCAACCCGGACAGGGATCCCTACAATGAGCAGTTCTTC. Protein product: CATNPDRDPYNEQFF.